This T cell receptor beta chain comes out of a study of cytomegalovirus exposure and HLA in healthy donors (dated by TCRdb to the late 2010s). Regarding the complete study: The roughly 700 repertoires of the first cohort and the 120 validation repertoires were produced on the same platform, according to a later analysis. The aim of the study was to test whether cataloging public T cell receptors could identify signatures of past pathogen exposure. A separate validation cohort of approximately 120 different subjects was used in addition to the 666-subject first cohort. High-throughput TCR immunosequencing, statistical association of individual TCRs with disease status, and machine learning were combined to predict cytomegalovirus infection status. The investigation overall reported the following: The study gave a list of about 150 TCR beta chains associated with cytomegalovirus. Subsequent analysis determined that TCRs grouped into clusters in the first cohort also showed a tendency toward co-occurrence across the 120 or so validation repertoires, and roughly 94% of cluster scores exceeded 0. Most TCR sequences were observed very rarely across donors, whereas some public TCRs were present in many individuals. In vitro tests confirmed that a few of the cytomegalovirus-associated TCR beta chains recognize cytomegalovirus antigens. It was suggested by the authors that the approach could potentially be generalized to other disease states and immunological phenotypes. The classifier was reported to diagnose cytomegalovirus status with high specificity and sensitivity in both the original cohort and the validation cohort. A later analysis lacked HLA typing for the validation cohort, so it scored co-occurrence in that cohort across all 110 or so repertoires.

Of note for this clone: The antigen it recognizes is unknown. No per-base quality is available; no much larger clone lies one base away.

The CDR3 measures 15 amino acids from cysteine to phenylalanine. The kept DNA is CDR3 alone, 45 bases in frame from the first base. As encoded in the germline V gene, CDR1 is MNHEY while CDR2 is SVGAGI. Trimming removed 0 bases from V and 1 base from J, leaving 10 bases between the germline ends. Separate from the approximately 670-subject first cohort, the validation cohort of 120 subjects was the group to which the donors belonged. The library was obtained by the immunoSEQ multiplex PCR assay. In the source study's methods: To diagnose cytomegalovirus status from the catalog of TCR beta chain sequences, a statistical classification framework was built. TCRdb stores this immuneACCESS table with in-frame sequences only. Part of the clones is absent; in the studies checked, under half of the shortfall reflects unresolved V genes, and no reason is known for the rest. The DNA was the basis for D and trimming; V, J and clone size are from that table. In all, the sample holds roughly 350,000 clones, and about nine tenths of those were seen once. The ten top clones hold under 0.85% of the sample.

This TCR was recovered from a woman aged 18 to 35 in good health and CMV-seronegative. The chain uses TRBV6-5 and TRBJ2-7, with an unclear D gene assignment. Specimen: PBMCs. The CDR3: CASSYSSIESYEQYF. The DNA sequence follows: TGTGCCAGCAGTTACTCGAGTATCGAATCCTACGAGCAGTACTTC.